The clone carrying this T cell receptor beta chain occurred a few times. The antigen is undetermined. Using a J-beta primer mix together with a sample-barcoded 5' primer, a second PCR was run for about 6 to 11 cycles. A tag from a template-switch adaptor with 12 random nucleotides marked each cDNA molecule. TCRdb re-analysed the 5' RACE reads in MiXCR, keeping a single row per CDR3 protein. The sample has about 770,000 distinct CDR3 sequences, about 42% seen once. These data come from a study of blood T cells in healthy people across ages. Whole-study results and caveats: Naive CD4+ cell counts and diversity both ran higher in long-lived than in aged donors. Per million T cells, TCR beta diversity dropped roughly linearly as age increased.

The ends were cut back, 1 base at V and 4 bases at J, with 17 bases in the middle. The CDR3 has 18 residues. Germline V gene sequence: CDR1 SGHTA, CDR2 FQGTGA. This receptor was taken from a man in his 60s in good health. The rearrangement links TRBV7-3 to TRBJ2-6; D is tentatively TRBD1 or TRBD2 (5 bases each). Sample: blood. The DNA of the CDR3 is TGTGCCAGCAGCTTAAATTCAGGGACCCGGGCCGGGGCCAACGTCCTGACTTTC. It translates to CASSLNSGTRAGANVLTF.